This T cell receptor beta chain emerged from a study of control samples from healthy donors and cancer patients. Germline V gene sequence: CDR1 SGHDN, CDR2 FVKESK. The CDR3 spans 14 residues. Trimming took 3 bases from V and 1 from J, leaving 9 bases between them. Libraries were prepared by immunoSEQ multiplex PCR; TCRdb keeps only in-frame clonotypes and omits some of them. The sample carries 110,000 or so clones, approximately 84% recorded once. This clone has more than one count but fewer than ten. The sequencing sample was made of blood. The source of this sequence is a man aged 18-30 years in good health. The chain employs TRBV14 and TRBJ2-5; perhaps TRBD1 as D (5 bases). As DNA, the CDR3 is TGTGCCAGCAGCCACGGACATCTCCAAGAGACCCAGTACTTC. Amino acids: CASSHGHLQETQYF.